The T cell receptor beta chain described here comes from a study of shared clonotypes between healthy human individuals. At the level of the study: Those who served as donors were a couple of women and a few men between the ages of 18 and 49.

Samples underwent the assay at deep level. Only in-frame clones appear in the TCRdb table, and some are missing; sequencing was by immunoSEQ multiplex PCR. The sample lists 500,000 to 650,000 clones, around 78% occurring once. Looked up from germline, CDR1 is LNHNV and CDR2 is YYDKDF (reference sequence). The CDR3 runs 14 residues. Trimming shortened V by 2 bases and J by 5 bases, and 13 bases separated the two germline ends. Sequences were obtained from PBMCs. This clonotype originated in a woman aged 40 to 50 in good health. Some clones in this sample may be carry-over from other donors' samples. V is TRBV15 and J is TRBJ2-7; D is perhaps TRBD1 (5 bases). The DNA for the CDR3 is TGTGCCACCAGCAGACCCCAGGGTATCGACGAGCAGTACTTC. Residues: CATSRPQGIDEQYF.